These T cell receptor beta chains were read from a single sample in a study of shared clonotypes between healthy human individuals. TCRdb's copy holds only in-frame clones and misses some; the assay was immunoSEQ multiplex PCR. In the table there are 2.3 million or so clones, about 92% of which are singletons. The material sequenced was naive CD4+ T cells from PBMCs. The source of these receptors is a man between 18 and 29 years old in good health. Some clones in this sample may be carry-over from other donors' samples. CDR3s include the opening cysteine and the closing phenylalanine or tryptophan. A D gene is named only where the DNA matches it firmly. Not all rows give a size; the values are once, few, many and, for expanded clones, a class.

V gene: TRBV25-1; D gene: TRBD1; J gene: TRBJ1-1; clone size: .; CDR3 DNA: TGTGCCAGCACGACAACAGGGGCTAACCCCGCTTTCTTT; CDR3 protein: CASTTTGANPAFF
V gene: TRBV25-1; D gene: .; J gene: TRBJ1-1; clone size: few; CDR3 DNA: TGTGCCAGCAGTGACTTGGGGGCTGAAGCTTTCTTT; CDR3 protein: CASSDLGAEAFF
V gene: TRBV7-2; D gene: TRBD1; J gene: TRBJ1-2; clone size: .; CDR3 DNA: TGTGCCAGCACCGTGGTTGGTACAGGGGGCTGGGGCTACACCTTC; CDR3 protein: CASTVVGTGGWGYTF
V gene: TRBV19; D gene: .; J gene: TRBJ1-2; clone size: .; CDR3 DNA: TGTGCCAGTAGTATCCAGAAAAACTATGGCTACACCTTC; CDR3 protein: CASSIQKNYGYTF
V gene: TRBV7-2; D gene: .; J gene: TRBJ2-2; clone size: .; CDR3 DNA: TGTGCCAGCAGCCTTCTTGGGGGGAACACCGGGGAGCTGTTTTTT; CDR3 protein: CASSLLGGNTGELFF
V gene: TRBV7-2; D gene: .; J gene: TRBJ2-7; clone size: .; CDR3 DNA: TGTGCCAGCAGGCTAGGGACTGCCCAAGGGTACGAGCAGTACTTC; CDR3 protein: CASRLGTAQGYEQYF
V gene: TRBV13; D gene: .; J gene: TRBJ1-2; clone size: .; CDR3 DNA: TGTGCCAGCAGCGTGACAACGCCCGGAGAGGGCTACACCTTC; CDR3 protein: CASSVTTPGEGYTF
V gene: TRBV7-9; D gene: TRBD2; J gene: TRBJ2-2; clone size: .; CDR3 DNA: TGTGCCAGCAGGCCCGGGAGGGAAACCGGGGAGCTGTTTTTT; CDR3 protein: CASRPGRETGELFF
V gene: TRBV6-5; D gene: .; J gene: TRBJ1-4; clone size: .; CDR3 DNA: TGTGCCAGCAGTTCTTGGGACGGGGAAAAACTGTTTTTT; CDR3 protein: CASSSWDGEKLFF
V gene: TRBV6-6; D gene: .; J gene: TRBJ1-1; clone size: .; CDR3 DNA: TGTGCCAGCAGTCCAGCACAGGGGAACACTGAAGCTTTCTTT; CDR3 protein: CASSPAQGNTEAFF
V gene: TRBV9; D gene: .; J gene: TRBJ1-3; clone size: .; CDR3 DNA: TGTGCCAGCAGCTCAGGGACTGGAAACACCATATATTTT; CDR3 protein: CASSSGTGNTIYF
V gene: TRBV29-1; D gene: .; J gene: TRBJ1-2; clone size: once; CDR3 DNA: TGCAGCGTCGACAGAACAGGGTCTAACTATGGCTACACCTTC; CDR3 protein: CSVDRTGSNYGYTF
V gene: TRBV19; D gene: TRBD1; J gene: TRBJ1-2; clone size: .; CDR3 DNA: TGTGCCAGTAGCAGACAGGGCGCGACCTATGGCTACACCTTC; CDR3 protein: CASSRQGATYGYTF
V gene: TRBV28; D gene: TRBD2; J gene: TRBJ2-5; clone size: .; CDR3 DNA: TGTGCCAGCAGTTTCCTACTAGCGGGAGGGGAGACCCAGTACTTC; CDR3 protein: CASSFLLAGGETQYF
V gene: TRBV5-1; D gene: .; J gene: TRBJ2-1; clone size: .; CDR3 DNA: TGCGCCAGCAGGTTAGTAGCGGCCGCCTACAATGAGCAGTTCTTC; CDR3 protein: CASRLVAAAYNEQFF
V gene: TRBV4-1; D gene: TRBD2; J gene: TRBJ2-3; clone size: .; CDR3 DNA: TGCGCCAGCAGCCAACCGGGACTAGCGGCTAGCACAGATACGCAGTATTTT; CDR3 protein: CASSQPGLAASTDTQYF
V gene: TRBV6-5; D gene: .; J gene: TRBJ1-1; clone size: once; CDR3 DNA: TGTGCCAGCAGTTATAGGATCGGGGCCGGGACTGAAGCTTTCTTT; CDR3 protein: CASSYRIGAGTEAFF
V gene: TRBV18; D gene: .; J gene: TRBJ2-1; clone size: .; CDR3 DNA: TGTGCCAGCTCACCACGACAGGTCCTTGAATACAATGAGCAGTTCTTC; CDR3 protein: CASSPRQVLEYNEQFF
V gene: TRBV5-1; D gene: TRBD1; J gene: TRBJ2-2; clone size: once; CDR3 DNA: TGCGCCAGCAGCTTGGCGGGGACAGTATACACCGGGGAGCTGTTTTTT; CDR3 protein: CASSLAGTVYTGELFF
V gene: TRBV18; D gene: .; J gene: TRBJ2-2; clone size: .; CDR3 DNA: TGTGCCAGCTCACCGCAAGGAGTCTCCGGGGAGCTGTTTTTT; CDR3 protein: CASSPQGVSGELFF
V gene: TRBV29-1; D gene: .; J gene: TRBJ2-7; clone size: .; CDR3 DNA: TGCAGCGTCGGTGTAGGGGCTTCGGGTTACGAGCAGTACTTC; CDR3 protein: CSVGVGASGYEQYF
V gene: TRBV7-8; D gene: .; J gene: TRBJ1-2; clone size: .; CDR3 DNA: TGTGCCAGCAGCCCGTCATACTATGGCTACACCTTC; CDR3 protein: CASSPSYYGYTF
V gene: TRBV5-1; D gene: .; J gene: TRBJ2-1; clone size: .; CDR3 DNA: TGCGCCAGCAGCTTGGGAGCGGTAAACAATGAGCAGTTCTTC; CDR3 protein: CASSLGAVNNEQFF
V gene: TRBV5-6; D gene: TRBD1; J gene: TRBJ2-3; clone size: .; CDR3 DNA: TGTGCCAGCAGCTACGACAGGGTTAGCACAGATACGCAGTATTTT; CDR3 protein: CASSYDRVSTDTQYF
V gene: TRBV7-2; D gene: TRBD1; J gene: TRBJ2-7; clone size: .; CDR3 DNA: TGTGCCAGCAGCTTATTGGGACAGGCCTACGAGCAGTACTTC; CDR3 protein: CASSLLGQAYEQYF
V gene: TRBV2; D gene: .; J gene: TRBJ1-2; clone size: few; CDR3 DNA: TGTGCCAGCAGTGGAACCGGGACTTCTGGCTACACCTTC; CDR3 protein: CASSGTGTSGYTF
V gene: TRBV5-1; D gene: .; J gene: TRBJ2-7; clone size: .; CDR3 DNA: TGCGCCAGCAGCCGCGACAACTACGAGCAGTACTTC; CDR3 protein: CASSRDNYEQYF
V gene: TRBV27; D gene: TRBD1; J gene: TRBJ2-7; clone size: .; CDR3 DNA: TGTGCCAGCAGTCCGCGGGACAGGCATAACCGATACGAGCAGTACTTC; CDR3 protein: CASSPRDRHNRYEQYF
V gene: TRBV19; D gene: .; J gene: TRBJ2-6; clone size: once; CDR3 DNA: TGTGCCAGTAGTATCGGGGGACTGACGGGAGGGGCCAACGTCCTGACTTTC; CDR3 protein: CASSIGGLTGGANVLTF
V gene: TRBV28; D gene: .; J gene: TRBJ1-4; clone size: .; CDR3 DNA: TGTGCCAGCAGTGACCAACAGGGTAATGAAAAACTGTTTTTT; CDR3 protein: CASSDQQGNEKLFF
V gene: TRBV28; D gene: .; J gene: TRBJ1-1; clone size: .; CDR3 DNA: TGTGCCAGCAGGGACGGACAGCTCATGAACACTGAAGCTTTCTTT; CDR3 protein: CASRDGQLMNTEAFF
V gene: TRBV29-1; D gene: .; J gene: TRBJ1-4; clone size: once; CDR3 DNA: TGCAGCGTTGTTGGGGGCGGAGAAAAACTGTTTTTT; CDR3 protein: CSVVGGGEKLFF
V gene: TRBV6-1; D gene: TRBD1; J gene: TRBJ1-3; clone size: .; CDR3 DNA: TGTGCCAGCAGTTTTCCAGGGGGGGTTGGAAACACCATATATTTT; CDR3 protein: CASSFPGGVGNTIYF
V gene: TRBV29-1; D gene: .; J gene: TRBJ2-7; clone size: .; CDR3 DNA: TGCAGCGTTGGAGGGGACACGTACGAGCAGTACTTC; CDR3 protein: CSVGGDTYEQYF
V gene: TRBV4-1; D gene: TRBD2; J gene: TRBJ2-7; clone size: .; CDR3 DNA: TGCGCCAGCAGCCAGACACTAGCGGGATCCTACGAGCAGTACTTC; CDR3 protein: CASSQTLAGSYEQYF
V gene: TRBV20-1; D gene: .; J gene: TRBJ2-5; clone size: .; CDR3 DNA: TGCAGTGCTAGAGGCCTTATAACCGAGTACTTC; CDR3 protein: CSARGLITEYF
V gene: TRBV5-1; D gene: .; J gene: TRBJ1-5; clone size: .; CDR3 DNA: TGCGCCAGCAGCTCCGGGACCCAAAATAGCAATCAGCCCCAGCATTTT; CDR3 protein: CASSSGTQNSNQPQHF
V gene: TRBV4-2; D gene: .; J gene: TRBJ2-7; clone size: .; CDR3 DNA: TGTGCCAGCAGCCAAGATAACGGCCCGACCTACGAGCAGTACTTC; CDR3 protein: CASSQDNGPTYEQYF
V gene: TRBV5-1; D gene: .; J gene: TRBJ2-7; clone size: .; CDR3 DNA: TGCGCCAGCAGCTCCCCCCTGGGGTACGAGCAGTACTTC; CDR3 protein: CASSSPLGYEQYF
V gene: TRBV7-2; D gene: .; J gene: TRBJ1-4; clone size: .; CDR3 DNA: TGTGCCAGCAGCTCGATTTCCGGGACTATACGTGAAAAACTGTTTTTT; CDR3 protein: CASSSISGTIREKLFF
V gene: TRBV5-1; D gene: .; J gene: TRBJ1-1; clone size: .; CDR3 DNA: TGCGCCAGCAGCGCTGGAATATGGGTTACTGAAGCTTTCTTT; CDR3 protein: CASSAGIWVTEAFF
V gene: TRBV19; D gene: .; J gene: TRBJ2-1; clone size: .; CDR3 DNA: TGTGCCAGTCACTTGAACAATGAGCAGTTCTTC; CDR3 protein: CASHLNNEQFF
V gene: TRBV6-1; D gene: .; J gene: TRBJ2-5; clone size: .; CDR3 DNA: TGTGCCAGCATGTACCTATGGGCAGACCAAGAGACCCAGTACTTC; CDR3 protein: CASMYLWADQETQYF
V gene: TRBV11-1; D gene: .; J gene: TRBJ2-7; clone size: .; CDR3 DNA: TGTGCCAGCAGCTTTTCTGGCAGATACGAGCAGTACTTC; CDR3 protein: CASSFSGRYEQYF
V gene: TRBV7-2; D gene: .; J gene: TRBJ2-3; clone size: .; CDR3 DNA: TGTGCCAGCAGCTTAGCGGGGGCGGGGGTGCCCGATACGCAGTATTTT; CDR3 protein: CASSLAGAGVPDTQYF
V gene: TRBV6-1; D gene: .; J gene: TRBJ1-1; clone size: .; CDR3 DNA: TGTGCCAGCAGTGTACTGGGGACTGAAGCTTTCTTT; CDR3 protein: CASSVLGTEAFF
V gene: TRBV27; D gene: TRBD1; J gene: TRBJ2-5; clone size: .; CDR3 DNA: TGTGCCAGCAGACAGGGGGAGACCCAGTACTTC; CDR3 protein: CASRQGETQYF
V gene: TRBV12-2; D gene: .; J gene: TRBJ2-2; clone size: .; CDR3 DNA: TGTGCAAGTCGCTTGGGACTAGCGGGAGGAATGGCCGGGGAGCTGTTTTTT; CDR3 protein: CASRLGLAGGMAGELFF
V gene: TRBV7-7; D gene: TRBD1; J gene: TRBJ2-1; clone size: .; CDR3 DNA: TGTGCCAGCAGCATCGGACCGACAGGGGGCTCCTACAATGAGCAGTTCTTC; CDR3 protein: CASSIGPTGGSYNEQFF
V gene: TRBV10-3; D gene: .; J gene: TRBJ1-1; clone size: .; CDR3 DNA: TGTGCCATCAGTGAGTCGGGGGGGCAGTACACTGAAGCTTTCTTT; CDR3 protein: CAISESGGQYTEAFF
V gene: TRBV6-5; D gene: TRBD2; J gene: TRBJ2-7; clone size: .; CDR3 DNA: TGTGCCAGCACGGGAGGGACCTACGAGCAGTACTTC; CDR3 protein: CASTGGTYEQYF